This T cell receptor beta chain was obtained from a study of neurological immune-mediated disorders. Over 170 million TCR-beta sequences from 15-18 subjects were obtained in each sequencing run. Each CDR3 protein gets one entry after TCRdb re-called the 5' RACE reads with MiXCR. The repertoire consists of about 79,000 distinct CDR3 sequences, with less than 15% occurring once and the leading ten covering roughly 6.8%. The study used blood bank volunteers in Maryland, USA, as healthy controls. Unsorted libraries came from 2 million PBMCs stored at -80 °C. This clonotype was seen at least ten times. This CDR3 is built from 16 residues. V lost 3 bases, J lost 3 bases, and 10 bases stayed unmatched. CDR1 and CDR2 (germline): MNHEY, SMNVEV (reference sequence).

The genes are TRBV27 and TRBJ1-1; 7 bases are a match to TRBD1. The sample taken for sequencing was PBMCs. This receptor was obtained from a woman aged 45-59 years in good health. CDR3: CASSFGPAGQDTEAFF. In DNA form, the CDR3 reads TGTGCCAGCAGTTTCGGCCCCGCAGGACAGGACACTGAAGCTTTCTTT.